These 14 T cell receptor beta chains share one sample of origin, sequenced in a study of cytomegalovirus exposure and HLA in healthy donors. Primers included in the PCR were 60 Vbeta and 13 Jbeta primers. Measured with immunoSEQ multiplex PCR; TCRdb has only the in-frame clones, and not every one. The table shows 150,000 to 200,000 clones, with 60% to 85% occurring only once. The sequencing input was PBMCs. The receptor set was obtained from a woman in her thirties in good health and CMV-seronegative.

This chain joins TRBV14 and TRBJ1-1; the D gene is possibly TRBD1 (5 bases). This CDR3 is built from 13 residues. V lost 8 bases, J lost 4 bases, and 14 bases lay in between. From germline, CDR1 is SGHDN and CDR2 FVKESK. The CDR3 nucleotides are TGTGCCAGCCAGATCGGGGGAGGCACTGAAGCTTTCTTT. Translated, it gives CASQIGGGTEAFF.

This chain uses TRBV10-3 with TRBJ1-2, with 8 positions matching TRBD1. Unmatched junction bases numbered 7, after V lost 2 bases and J lost 5 bases. The length of the CDR3 is 15 residues. Germline-derived CDR1 and CDR2 are ENHRY and SYGVKD. The CDR3 DNA reads as TGTGCCATCAGTGAGGGGAGACAGGGGAATTATGGCTACACCTTC. Its protein is CAISEGRQGNYGYTF.

This clone has only one observation. The V gene is TRBV6-6, the J gene TRBJ2-5, with D perhaps TRBD1 (6 bases). CDR3 length equals 15 residues. The V and J ends lost 8 bases and 5 bases respectively, with 21 bases between them. Germline CDR1 and CDR2: MNHNY and SVGAGI (reference sequence). The CDR3 here is CASWDDEGVGETQYF. The CDR3 DNA is TGTGCCAGCTGGGACGACGAGGGGGTAGGGGAGACCCAGTACTTC.

The rearrangement joins TRBV11-1 to TRBJ2-5, with TRBD2 identical over 11 bases. The CDR3 totals 15 residues. Per germline, CDR1 SGHAT and CDR2 FQDESV (reference sequence). V was clipped by 5 bases and J by 1 base; unmatched bases: 3. CDR3 region: CASSPSGGFQETQYF. The CDR3 region has the DNA TGTGCCAGCAGCCCTAGCGGGGGGTTCCAAGAGACCCAGTACTTC. The complete variable domain, with remaining parts taken from reference TRBV11-1 and TRBJ2-5, reads EAEVAQSPRYKITEKSQAVAFWCDPISGHATLYWYRQILGQGPELLVQFQDESVVDDSQLPKDRFSAERLKGVDSTLKIQPAELGDSAMYLCASSPSGGFQETQYFGPGTRLLVL.

This clone was found once. V and J are TRBV7-9 and TRBJ1-1; D is undetermined. V shed 1 base and J shed 1 base, with 4 bases lying between them. The CDR3 sequence is 13 residues long. The germline gives CDR1 SEHNR, CDR2 FQNEAQ (reference sequence). CDR3 sequence (DNA): TGTGCCAGCAGCTTAGAGCCGAACACTGAAGCTTTCTTT. Amino acid sequence: CASSLEPNTEAFF.

The chain couples TRBV14 to TRBJ2-1, with D possibly being TRBD2 (7 bases). CDR1 and CDR2 from the germline V gene are SGHDN and FVKESK. The CDR3 runs 17 residues. Trimming cost V 7 bases and J 4 bases, with 23 bases left between them. The CDR3 nucleotides read TGTGCCAGCACCCCTAGGGAGGGGGAGGAAACGTACAATGAGCAGTTCTTC. Translation gives CASTPREGEETYNEQFF.

This clone was counted a single time. The V and J genes are TRBV7-8 and TRBJ2-5; D may be TRBD2 (6 bases). Trimming removed 5 bases from V and 4 bases from J, with 14 bases in between. Germline V gene sequence: CDR1 SGHVS, CDR2 FQNEAQ. The length of the CDR3 is 14 residues. CDR3 protein: CASSRAEAGETQYF. CDR3 in DNA: TGTGCCAGCAGCCGGGCGGAAGCGGGAGAGACCCAGTACTTC.

The table lists this clone with a count of one. J is TRBJ1-4 and V is TRBV9; no clear D. The CDR3 loop spans 14 amino acids. V lost 2 bases and J lost 8, with 13 bases in between. In germline, CDR1 is SGDLS, CDR2 YYNGEE. This CDR3 is CASSVGGVREKLFF. The CDR3 DNA reads TGTGCCAGCAGCGTCGGCGGGGTACGGGAAAAACTGTTTTTT.

The V call is TRBV2, the J call TRBJ2-2, with a possible D match to TRBD2 (5 bases). Deletions cut 1 base from V and 6 bases from J, with 9 bases between. The CDR3 extends over 14 amino acids. Germline V gene lookup returns CDR1 SNHLY and CDR2 FYNNEI. CDR3 protein: CASSEGGGAGELFF. For the CDR3, the DNA is TGTGCCAGCAGTGAAGGTGGAGGAGCCGGGGAGCTGTTTTTT.

This sequence joins TRBV7-8 and TRBJ1-1; possible D gene TRBD1, 5 bases. The germline V gene encodes CDR1 SGHVS and CDR2 FQNEAQ. Trimming removed 5 bases from V and 0 bases from J, with 22 bases in between. CDR3 length equals 18 residues. The CDR3 bases are TGTGCCAGCAGCCGATGGCGACAGCCCATGAGGTTGAACACTGAAGCTTTCTTT. As protein: CASSRWRQPMRLNTEAFF.

The chain has TRBV11-2 and TRBJ2-7, with TRBD1 as a possible D gene (7 bases). The V end lost 8 bases, the J end lost 5 bases, and 22 bases lay between the germline ends. Germline-derived CDR1 and CDR2 are SGHAT and FQNNGV. CDR3 length: 15 amino acids. The CDR3 here is CASGDRQGGWDEQYF. The CDR3 nucleotides read TGTGCCAGCGGGGATAGACAGGGAGGTTGGGACGAGCAGTACTTC.

A few counts support this clone. The V and J genes are TRBV20-1 and TRBJ1-1; no definite D call. Germline loops: CDR1 DFQATT, CDR2 SNEGSKA (reference sequence). This CDR3 comprises 11 residues. The V gene lost 5 bases and the J gene lost 2 bases, with 6 bases spanning the gap. CDR3 region: CSAYKNTEAFF. In DNA form, the CDR3 reads TGCAGTGCTTACAAAAACACTGAAGCTTTCTTT.

The V and J genes are TRBV5-1 and TRBJ1-1; possibly TRBD1 for D (6 bases). This CDR3 has 16 amino acids. From germline, CDR1 is SGHRS and CDR2 YFSETQ. Deletions cut 4 bases from V and 1 base from J, with 17 bases between. The DNA of the CDR3 is TGCGCCAGCAGCGCGGAACCACAGGGTGGGAACACTGAAGCTTTCTTT. Protein sequence: CASSAEPQGGNTEAFF.

The J gene is TRBJ2-7, the V gene TRBV6-5, with 7 bases identical to TRBD1. Trimming cost V 6 bases and J 1 base; bases outside gene matches: 3. Germline V gene data show CDR1 as MNHEY and CDR2 as SVGAGI. This CDR3 region has 13 residues. The CDR3 spells CASRPGQSYEQYF. In nucleotides, the CDR3 is TGTGCCAGCAGACCGGGACAGTCCTACGAGCAGTACTTC.